The rows below give T cell receptor beta chains drawn from one sample of a study of T cells in Graves' hyperthyroidism and ophthalmopathy. TCRdb independently ran MiXCR on the multiplex PCR reads; one entry per CDR3 protein. The table includes around 690,000 distinct CDR3 sequences, roughly 17% detected once. The sample was blood. These TCRs come from a man aged 50 to 59 with Graves' hyperthyroidism. The CDR3 runs from the conserved cysteine through the conserved F or W. Fields, in order: J gene, V gene, clone size, D gene, CDR3 DNA, CDR3 protein. D genes are given only for firm matches. Expanded clones get a size class; other rows say once, few or many, or leave the size out.

j_gene: TRBJ2-3; v_gene: TRBV7-2; abundance: many; d_gene: -; CDR3nt: TGTGCCAGCAGTCAGGCTACAGATACGCAGTATTTT; CDR3aa: CASSQATDTQYF
j_gene: TRBJ2-7; v_gene: TRBV27; abundance: few; d_gene: -; CDR3nt: TGTGCCAGCAGGGTACAGGGTCGCTACGAGCAGTACTTC; CDR3aa: CASRVQGRYEQYF
j_gene: TRBJ2-2; v_gene: TRBV5-8; abundance: once; d_gene: -; CDR3nt: TGTGCCAGCAGCTTTCAATTCAGGGGCACCGGGGAGCTGTTTTTT; CDR3aa: CASSFQFRGTGELFF
j_gene: TRBJ2-5; v_gene: TRBV12-3/TRBV12-4; abundance: many; d_gene: -; CDR3nt: TGTGCCATAGGGGGAGTAGGAGGAGAGACCCAGTACTTC; CDR3aa: CAIGGVGGETQYF
j_gene: TRBJ1-2; v_gene: TRBV28; abundance: many; d_gene: -; CDR3nt: TGTGCCAGCAGTCCGCCCAATGATGGCTACACCTTC; CDR3aa: CASSPPNDGYTF
j_gene: TRBJ1-4; v_gene: TRBV7-8; abundance: many; d_gene: TRBD1; CDR3nt: TGTGCCAGCAGCTTAGTCAGGGGGCGCGGAACTAATGAAAAACTGTTTTTT; CDR3aa: CASSLVRGRGTNEKLFF
j_gene: TRBJ2-3; v_gene: TRBV7-9; abundance: -; d_gene: TRBD2; CDR3nt: TGTGCCAGCAGCTTAGTTTTCGTCTTCAGCGGGAACACAGATACGCAGTATTTT; CDR3aa: CASSLVFVFSGNTDTQYF
j_gene: TRBJ2-1; v_gene: TRBV30; abundance: -; d_gene: TRBD2; CDR3nt: TGTGCCTGGAGTAAAGGGACTAGCGGGAAGATAGTGCAGTTCTTC; CDR3aa: CAWSKGTSGKIVQFF
j_gene: TRBJ1-1; v_gene: TRBV6-2/TRBV6-3; abundance: -; d_gene: -; CDR3nt: TGTGCCAGCAGTTACGTAAGAGGGTGGTCTTTCTTT; CDR3aa: CASSYVRGWSFF
j_gene: TRBJ2-3; v_gene: TRBV12-3/TRBV12-4; abundance: -; d_gene: -; CDR3nt: TGTGCCAGCAGTGGCGGGACAGCTGGGGCAGATACGCAGTATTTT; CDR3aa: CASSGGTAGADTQYF
j_gene: TRBJ2-7; v_gene: TRBV20-1; abundance: -; d_gene: TRBD2; CDR3nt: TGCAGTGCAAGATCGGGACTAGCAAACTCCTACGAGCAGTACTTC; CDR3aa: CSARSGLANSYEQYF
j_gene: TRBJ2-2; v_gene: TRBV11-2; abundance: few; d_gene: -; CDR3nt: TGTGCCAGCAGCTACGGAGGGAAGAACACCGGGGAGCTGTTTTTT; CDR3aa: CASSYGGKNTGELFF
j_gene: TRBJ2-3; v_gene: TRBV24-1; abundance: many; d_gene: -; CDR3nt: TGTGCCACCAGCGGACTCGATGACACAGATACGCAGTATTTT; CDR3aa: CATSGLDDTDTQYF
j_gene: TRBJ1-2; v_gene: TRBV27; abundance: -; d_gene: -; CDR3nt: TGTGCCAGCAGCTTAGATCGCCGGACAGACTATGGCTACACCTTC; CDR3aa: CASSLDRRTDYGYTF
j_gene: TRBJ1-1; v_gene: TRBV6-1; abundance: many; d_gene: -; CDR3nt: TGTGCCAGCAGCGATAAACAGGTTCCTCTGACCGAGGTAGCTTTCTTT; CDR3aa: CASSDKQVPLTEVAFF
j_gene: TRBJ1-5; v_gene: TRBV28; abundance: many; d_gene: TRBD1; CDR3nt: TGTGCCAGCAGTTACCCCGGGACAGGAGATCAGCCCCAGCATTTT; CDR3aa: CASSYPGTGDQPQHF
j_gene: TRBJ2-1; v_gene: TRBV28; abundance: many; d_gene: -; CDR3nt: TGTGCCAGCAGTTTAGAAGGGGTCAATGAGCAGTTCTTC; CDR3aa: CASSLEGVNEQFF
j_gene: TRBJ2-2; v_gene: TRBV5-6; abundance: -; d_gene: -; CDR3nt: TGTGCCAGCAGCTCGGCGAAAACCGGGGAGCTGTTTTTT; CDR3aa: CASSSAKTGELFF
j_gene: TRBJ2-3; v_gene: TRBV20-1; abundance: many; d_gene: -; CDR3nt: TGCAGTGCTATCCCCCTAGGTTCGGGAGCCTTCACAGATACGCAGTATTTT; CDR3aa: CSAIPLGSGAFTDTQYF